These 26 T cell receptor beta chains came from one sample sequenced in a study of monozygotic twins with inflammatory bowel disease. TCRdb reprocessed the 5' RACE reads, with one entry per CDR3 protein and no DNA. This table lists roughly 300,000 distinct CDR3 sequences. Sequenced sample: blood. All receptors derive from a human donor with ulcerative colitis or Crohn's disease, or a healthy co-twin of an affected twin (not recorded which).

The chain joins TRBV20-1 to TRBJ2-5; TCRdb reports TRBD1, a call that lacks DNA to check it against. This CDR3 contains 15 residues. Germline V gene data show CDR1 as DFQATT and CDR2 as SNEGSKA (reference sequence). This chain's CDR3 is CSARRDSNRRETQYF.

The rearrangement links TRBV6-5 to TRBJ1-5; without DNA, the TCRdb call of TRBD1 cannot be checked. Germline V gives CDR1 MNHEY, CDR2 SVGAGI. The CDR3 spans 17 residues. CDR3 loop: CASSSLSGTGSNQPQHF.

The chain couples TRBV7-2 to TRBJ2-5; with no DNA, the TCRdb D assignment of TRBD1 cannot be verified. Germline V gene lookup returns CDR1 SGHTA and CDR2 FQGNSA. The CDR3 is 16 amino acids. CDR3 residues: CASSLPRDRERETQYF.

The chain recombines TRBV29-1 with TRBJ2-1. The CDR3 spans 11 residues. Germline CDR1 SQVTM, CDR2 ANQGSEA. CDR3 protein: CSVESTVVKFF.

The chain recombines TRBV9 with TRBJ2-1; TCRdb names TRBD1, which stays unverified in the absence of DNA. Germline V gene data show CDR1 as SGDLS and CDR2 as YYNGEE. The length of the CDR3 is 15 residues. This chain's CDR3 is CASSLTGSPYNEQFF.

The rearrangement joins TRBV2 to TRBJ2-5; TCRdb's D call of TRBD1 is untestable without DNA. Germline CDR1 SNHLY, CDR2 FYNNEI. CDR3 length: 13 amino acids. The CDR3 loop is CARNTGAGETQYF.

The chain is built from TRBV29-1 and TRBJ2-3. CDR3 length: 11 amino acids. Germline lookup yields CDR1 SQVTM and CDR2 ANQGSEA. CDR3 amino acids: CSVVGTDTQYF.

V is TRBV7-2 and J is TRBJ2-2; TCRdb designates TRBD2, a call that cannot be tested without DNA. Germline-derived CDR1 and CDR2 are SGHTA and FQGNSA. The CDR3 is 15 amino acids. The CDR3 is CASSVGLVNTGELFF.

The rearrangement joins TRBV24-1 to TRBJ2-3; lacking DNA, the TRBD2 call made by TCRdb goes unchecked. In germline, CDR1 is KGHDR, CDR2 SFDVKD. The CDR3 loop spans 12 amino acids. CDR3 protein: CATTGPTDTQYF.

CDR3: CASSIVAPGATEAFF. The chain recombines TRBV19 with TRBJ1-1; TCRdb names TRBD1, which stays unverified in the absence of DNA. Germline loops: CDR1 LNHDA, CDR2 SQIVND (reference sequence). The CDR3 runs 15 residues.

This chain connects TRBV27 to TRBJ1-2; without DNA, the TCRdb call of TRBD1 cannot be checked. Germline V lookup: CDR1 MNHEY, CDR2 SMNVEV (reference sequence). The CDR3 totals 15 residues. The CDR3 loop reads CASSTRDSSYYGYTF.

The rearrangement links TRBV6-6 to TRBJ2-5; with no DNA, the TCRdb D assignment of TRBD1 cannot be verified. The CDR3 contains 14 residues. Germline CDR1 and CDR2: MNHNY and SVGAGI (reference sequence). The CDR3 is CASRDRGREETQYF.

The chain is built from TRBV5-1 and TRBJ2-7; the TCRdb call, TRBD1, lacks DNA for checking. The CDR3 spans 16 residues. Germline CDR1 reads SGHRS; CDR2 reads YFSETQ. CDR3 loop: CASSLWGDVNSYEQYF.

The chain has TRBV7-8 and TRBJ1-1; TCRdb returns TRBD1, unconfirmable since there is no DNA. CDR1 SGHVS and CDR2 FQNEAQ come from the germline V gene. The length of the CDR3 is 15 residues. This CDR3 is CASSQPRAGGTEAFF.

The rearrangement uses TRBV20-1 and TRBJ2-7. Germline assignment: CDR1 DFQATT and CDR2 SNEGSKA (reference sequence). This CDR3 is built from 14 residues. The CDR3 protein is CSARDRIHSYEQYF.

The CDR3 reads CSAILTLFGTQYF. This chain links TRBV20-1 with TRBJ2-5. CDR1 is DFQATT and CDR2 is SNEGSKA in the germline V gene (reference sequence). This CDR3 spans 13 amino acids.

The CDR3 protein is CASSLEGGGGFNEKLFF. V is TRBV7-9 and J is TRBJ1-4. CDR3 length equals 17 residues. Germline CDR1 is SEHNR and CDR2 is FQNEAQ (reference sequence). The full variable domain, completed using reference TRBV7-9 and TRBJ1-4, is DTGVSQNPRHKITKRGQNVTFRCDPISEHNRLYWYRQTLGQGPEFLTYFQNEAQLEKSRLLSDRFSAERPKGSFSTLEIQRTEQGDSAMYLCASSLEGGGGFNEKLFFGSGTQLSVL.

Here the CDR3 reads CASSLPGVGEQFF. The chain links TRBV7-2 to TRBJ2-1; no DNA is available, so the TRBD1 call from TCRdb remains unchecked. The CDR3 runs 13 residues. CDR1 is SGHTA and CDR2 is FQGNSA in the germline V gene.

V and J are TRBV20-1 and TRBJ2-4; TCRdb's D gene call, TRBD2, goes unchecked for lack of DNA. This CDR3 region has 16 residues. Per the germline V gene, CDR1 is DFQATT and CDR2 is SNEGSKA (reference sequence). The CDR3 loop reads CSARDILAGGRDIQYF.

The rearrangement uses TRBV5-1 and TRBJ1-6. The CDR3 has 16 amino acids. Germline V CDR1 and CDR2: SGHRS, YFSETQ. This CDR3 is CASSLGPGSYNSPLHF.

The rearrangement joins TRBV5-1 to TRBJ1-2; TCRdb's D call of TRBD1 is untestable without DNA. Germline V gene lookup returns CDR1 SGHRS and CDR2 YFSETQ. The CDR3 is made up of 13 amino acids. The CDR3 spells CASHTGDNYGYTF.

The chain couples TRBV12-3 or TRBV12-4 to TRBJ1-1; the D gene TCRdb calls, TRBD1, cannot be checked with no DNA. The CDR3 totals 14 residues. This CDR3 reads CASSRQGINTEAFF.

CDR3 loop: CASSLRRSRGDYEQYF. The rearrangement joins TRBV27 to TRBJ2-7. CDR3 length: 16 amino acids. The V gene's germline CDR1 is MNHEY and CDR2 SMNVEV (reference sequence).

The chain joins TRBV20-1 to TRBJ2-4; TCRdb calls TRBD1, which cannot be checked without DNA. Germline V gene sequence: CDR1 DFQATT, CDR2 SNEGSKA (reference sequence). The CDR3 runs to 14 residues. The CDR3 protein is CSATRRGAENIQYF.

The chain recombines TRBV6-2 or TRBV6-3 with TRBJ2-3; TCRdb proposes TRBD2, but this gene call is untestable without DNA. Germline assignment: CDR1 MNHEY and CDR2 SVGEGT. The CDR3 consists of 18 residues. The CDR3 is CASSYILADIKSTDTQYF.

The V and J genes are TRBV2 and TRBJ2-3; TCRdb returns TRBD2, unconfirmable since there is no DNA. The CDR3 extends over 14 amino acids. The germline CDR1 and CDR2 sequences are SNHLY and FYNNEI. CDR3 loop: CASSVGLETDTQYF.